This T cell receptor (beta chain) was documented in a study of T cells in Graves' hyperthyroidism and ophthalmopathy. What was amplified from RNA transcripts were TCR beta CDR3 regions. With the HTBI primer set, the TCR CDR3 went through a first round of RT-PCR. TCRdb analysed the multiplex PCR reads with MiXCR anew, one entry per CDR3 protein. The repertoire includes approximately 360,000 distinct CDR3 sequences, roughly 25% of them detected once, and about 70% sits in the top ten. Hyperthyroidism of Graves' type that showed no ophthalmopathy progression within 18 months was stable. Diagnoses used clinical symptoms, serum thyroxine and TRAb, thyroid ultrasound and orbital computed tomography. The CDR3 runs 13 residues. Deletions cut 4 bases from V and 6 bases from J, with 16 bases between. Looked up from germline, CDR1 is SQVTM and CDR2 is ANQGSEA. This clonotype appeared a few times.

The TCR comes from a man aged 45-65 years with Graves' hyperthyroidism. The gene calls are TRBV29-1 and TRBJ2-7; D may correspond to TRBD1 or TRBD2 (7 bases each). Sequencing input: blood. This CDR3 reads CSVVVQGGTEQYF. The CDR3 nucleotides are TGCAGCGTTGTGGTCCAGGGGGGGACCGAGCAGTACTTC.